One and the same sample provided the 19 T cell receptor beta chains below, sequenced in a study of blood T cell repertoires in COVID-19 (dated by TCRdb to about 2020). The library was built by means of the immunoSEQ multiplex PCR assay. Imported from immuneACCESS, the table was reduced by TCRdb to in-frame sequences with V and J called. These copies leave out some clones; in studies compared against another copy, an unresolved V gene accounts for under half, and the cause of the remainder is not known. This sample gives under 500,000 clones in total; 70% to 90% of them show up just once. Of the sample, approximately 2% is held by the ten largest clones. Sequencing input: PBMCs or T cells enriched from blood (not recorded which). The receptors derive from a woman in her late teens or twenties with acute COVID-19.

The chain recombines TRBV7-2 with TRBJ1-5; D is undetermined. Trimming took 3 bases from V and 4 from J, leaving 7 bases between them. The germline CDR1 and CDR2 sequences are SGHTA and FQGNSA. The CDR3 extends over 13 amino acids. The CDR3, as DNA: TGTGCCAGCAGCTTTGGGCAGAATCAGCCCCAGCATTTT. Amino acid sequence: CASSFGQNQPQHF. The whole variable domain, remainder taken from reference TRBV7-2 and TRBJ1-5, is GAGVSQSPSNKVTEKGKDVELRCDPISGHTALYWYRQSLGQGLEFLIYFQGNSAPDKSGLPSDRFSAERTGGSVSTLTIQRTQQEDSAVYLCASSFGQNQPQHFGDGTRLSIL.

The rearrangement uses TRBV6-2 or TRBV6-3 and TRBJ2-3; 8 bases match TRBD2. J was trimmed by 4 bases and V by 0 bases; bases with no gene match: 9. Germline CDR1 MNHEY, CDR2 SVGEGT. The CDR3 contains 17 residues. Here the CDR3 reads CASSYSWGAGVSDTQYF. The CDR3 nucleotides read TGTGCCAGCAGTTACTCCTGGGGAGCGGGAGTTTCAGATACGCAGTATTTT.

V gene TRBV10-3 combines with J gene TRBJ1-1; D is unresolved. The CDR3 loop spans 14 amino acids. The V end was cut by 6 bases, the J end by 4 bases, with 15 bases between. The germline V gene has CDR1 ENHRY and CDR2 SYGVKD. This chain's CDR3 is CAISPAGRSTEAFF. The DNA of the CDR3 is TGTGCCATCAGCCCGGCAGGCCGGTCCACTGAAGCTTTCTTT.

The rearrangement joins TRBV19 to TRBJ1-5; perhaps TRBD1 as D (6 bases). CDR3 length: 14 residues. Per the germline V gene, CDR1 is LNHDA and CDR2 is SQIVND (reference sequence). Deletions cut 3 bases from V and 5 bases from J, with 11 bases between. The CDR3 sequence is CASSIQGPYQPQHF. The CDR3 DNA reads TGTGCCAGTAGTATTCAGGGGCCTTATCAGCCCCAGCATTTT.

CDR3 coding DNA: TGTGCCAGCAGCGCCGGACGACGGGACTCTGGAAACACCATATATTTT. As protein: CASSAGRRDSGNTIYF. This chain links TRBV11-2 with TRBJ1-3, with D hard to call. CDR3 length: 16 residues. Germline values: CDR1 SGHAT, CDR2 FQNNGV. V lost 5 bases and J lost 0, with 14 bases in between.

J is TRBJ1-1 and V is TRBV6-5, with TRBD1 as a possible D gene (5 bases). CDR1 is MNHEY and CDR2 is SVGAGI in the germline V gene. V was clipped by 5 bases and J by 5 bases, with 15 bases between them. The CDR3 loop spans 14 amino acids. The CDR3 is CASSPGIGVTEAFF. The CDR3 DNA reads as TGTGCCAGCAGTCCAGGGATTGGAGTAACTGAAGCTTTCTTT.

The chain employs TRBV2 and TRBJ1-5, with 12 bases identical to TRBD1. CDR1 and CDR2 from the germline V gene are SNHLY and FYNNEI. J gave up 6 bases and V 5 bases, and 2 bases lay outside the gene matches. The CDR3 spans 14 residues. The CDR3 DNA reads TGTGCCAGCAGTTTGGGACAGGGGGCTCAGCCCCAGCATTTT. As protein: CASSLGQGAQPQHF.

Written as DNA, the CDR3 is TGTGCCAGCAGCTTATCTTCGGGAGGAAACACCGGGGAGCTGTTTTTT. Amino acids: CASSLSSGGNTGELFF. The chain couples TRBV7-2 to TRBJ2-2, with 7 bases that match TRBD2. After removal of 2 bases from V and 2 bases from J, the junction contained 5 bases not matched to a gene. The germline V gene has CDR1 SGHTA and CDR2 FQGNSA. This CDR3 has 16 residues.

There are a few counts of this clone. The gene calls are TRBV5-1 and TRBJ2-2, with a weak D call TRBD2 (6 bases). V was pared by 4 bases and J by 1 base, with 14 bases between. Germline V lookup: CDR1 SGHRS, CDR2 YFSETQ. This CDR3 is 16 amino acids long. The CDR3 here is CASSLPPGENTGELFF. CDR3 DNA: TGCGCCAGCAGCCTACCCCCGGGAGAGAACACCGGGGAGCTGTTTTTT.

CDR3 nucleotides: TGTGCCAGTAGTTTAACTTACTCCTACGAGCAGTACTTC. It yields the protein CASSLTYSYEQYF. The chain couples TRBV19 to TRBJ2-7; D gene unclear. V was cut by 5 bases and J by 0 bases, with 8 bases left in between. Germline CDR1 and CDR2: LNHDA and SQIVND (reference sequence). CDR3 length: 13 amino acids.

The rearrangement uses TRBV5-6 and TRBJ2-7, with TRBD1 matching over 10 bases. V lost 4 bases to trimming and J lost 3 bases; unmatched junction nucleotides: 7. The CDR3 consists of 15 residues. Per germline, CDR1 SGHDT and CDR2 YYEEEE. CDR3 sequence: CASSRPGQGYYEQYF. Here the CDR3 DNA reads TGTGCCAGCAGCAGACCGGGACAGGGGTACTACGAGCAGTACTTC.

The rearrangement joins TRBV6-1 to TRBJ1-1; the D is unclear. The CDR3 has 15 amino acids. CDR1 and CDR2 from the germline V gene are MNHNS and SASEGT. Between the trimmed V and J ends, which lost 0 bases and 8 bases, there was a span of 16 bases. The CDR3 nucleotides read TGTGCCAGCAGTGAAGCGGCGACGCGGAATGGCGAAGCTTTCTTT. Translated, it gives CASSEAATRNGEAFF.

V and J are TRBV9 and TRBJ1-1, with D hard to call. This CDR3 is 14 amino acids long. V gave up 2 bases and J gave up 1 base, with 9 bases separating them. The germline V gene encodes CDR1 SGDLS and CDR2 YYNGEE. The CDR3 nucleotides are TGTGCCAGCAGCGTCAGGCACCAGAACACTGAAGCTTTCTTT. It is translated as CASSVRHQNTEAFF.

V usage is TRBV23-1 and J usage is TRBJ2-7; TRBD1 aligns across 9 bases. TRBV23-1 is known as an ORF, though its function is uncertain. The V segment lost 5 bases and the J segment 5 bases; nucleotides outside the gene matches: 7. CDR3 length equals 14 residues. The CDR3 loop is CASSMDRGAHEQYF. CDR3 bases: TGCGCCAGCAGTATGGACAGGGGCGCCCACGAGCAGTACTTC.

This chain connects TRBV4-1 to TRBJ2-7; TRBD1 agrees at 9 bases. This CDR3 spans 16 amino acids. Germline CDR1 is MGHRA and CDR2 is YSYEKL. V trimming: 1 base; J trimming: 1 base; junction bases outside the gene matches: 5. CDR3 DNA sequence: TGCGCCAGCAGCCAAGTCTATGGGACAGGGTCCTACGAGCAGTACTTC. Translating it yields CASSQVYGTGSYEQYF.

This sequence joins TRBV4-2 and TRBJ2-2, with 12 bases lining up with TRBD2. CDR1 is LGHNA, CDR2 YNFKEQ, per germline. Unmatched junction bases numbered 2, after V lost 0 bases and J lost 6 bases. This CDR3 has 16 residues. Here the CDR3 reads CASSQDPSGGAGELFF. In DNA, the CDR3 is TGTGCCAGCAGCCAAGATCCTAGCGGGGGGGCCGGGGAGCTGTTTTTT.

This chain links TRBV3-1 (or the pseudogene TRBV3-2) with TRBJ2-7, with 7 bases that match TRBD1. Trimming took 5 bases from V and 5 from J; bases not matched to a gene: 9. There are 14 residues in the CDR3. Germline lookup yields CDR1 LGHDT and CDR2 YNNKEL (reference sequence). The CDR3, as DNA: TGTGCCAGCAGCGGATACAGGGGACCGGACGAGCAGTACTTC. Its translation: CASSGYRGPDEQYF.

The chain has TRBV25-1 and TRBJ2-7; 10 nucleotides line up with TRBD2. Germline loops: CDR1 MGHDK, CDR2 SYGVNS. Trimming at V came to 3 bases and at J to 2 bases, leaving 7 bases not matched to a gene. CDR3 length equals 16 residues. CDR3 DNA sequence: TGTGCCAGCAGTGAGGCAGCGGGGGGGGTCACCTACGAGCAGTACTTC. Protein product: CASSEAAGGVTYEQYF.

V is TRBV27 and J is TRBJ1-6, with TRBD1 matching over 7 bases. The CDR3 length is 13 residues. Germline V gene lookup returns CDR1 MNHEY and CDR2 SMNVEV (reference sequence). V lost 2 bases and J lost 11; bases outside the gene matches: 3. As DNA, the CDR3 is TGTGCCAGCAGTTTACAAGACAGGGCACCCCTCCACTTT. It specifies CASSLQDRAPLHF.